Following are 17 T cell receptor beta chains from one sample sequenced in a study of post-analysis software for immune sequencing data. Study-level results: Five TRBV segments, including TRBV5-6, TRBV5-1 and TRBV20-1, were more frequent in patients than controls.

cDNA libraries for TCR beta contained unique molecular identifiers. MiXCR, run by TCRdb on the PCR reads, gives a single entry per CDR3 protein. The profile shows hundreds of thousands of distinct CDR3 sequences, 53% of them singletons. The antigens of these receptors remain unknown. Sequencing used blood. The receptors stem from a girl between 5 and 17 years old with multiple sclerosis.

This clonotype showed up just a few times. The CDR3 spells CASRYGRGTQQTQYF. In DNA form, the CDR3 reads TGTGCCAGCAGATACGGGAGGGGGACACAACAGACCCAGTACTTC. The V call is TRBV6-6, the J call TRBJ2-5; TRBD2 agrees at 8 bases. V trimming: 6 bases; J trimming: 6 bases; junction bases outside the gene matches: 12. This CDR3 is 15 amino acids long. Germline-derived CDR1 and CDR2 are MNHNY and SVGAGI (reference sequence).

CDR3 nucleotides: TGTGCCATCCGGGCCCTTAGGGACAAAAACATTCAGTACTTC. The encoded protein is CAIRALRDKNIQYF. V gene TRBV2 combines with J gene TRBJ2-4; unclear D gene. V was clipped by 10 bases and J by 3 bases, with 16 bases between them. Germline CDR1 reads SNHLY; CDR2 reads FYNNEI. CDR3 length: 14 residues. Combining the CDR3 with reference TRBV2 and TRBJ2-4 gives the whole variable domain EPEVTQTPSHQVTQMGQEVILRCVPISNHLYFYWYRQILGQKVEFLVSFYNNEISEKSEIFDDQFSVERPDGSNFTLKIRSTKLEDSAMYFCAIRALRDKNIQYFGAGTRLSVL.

The sample holds one count of this clonotype. The rearrangement uses TRBV3-1 and TRBJ1-5, with a weak D call TRBD1 (6 bases). The CDR3 has 17 residues. Germline V gene lookup returns CDR1 LGHDT and CDR2 YNNKEL (reference sequence). The V gene lost 4 bases and the J gene lost 6 bases, with 22 bases spanning the gap. In DNA form, the CDR3 reads TGTGCCAGCAGCCCCTGGGGGGCACAAGGTCTCGGTCAGCCCCAGCATTTT. This encodes CASSPWGAQGLGQPQHF. The whole variable domain, filled in from reference TRBV3-1 and TRBJ1-5, reads DTAVSQTPKYLVTQMGNDKSIKCEQNLGHDTMYWYKQDSKKFLKIMFSYNNKELIINETVPNRFSPKSPDKAHLNLHINSLELGDSAVYFCASSPWGAQGLGQPQHFGDGTRLSIL.

This clonotype has more than one count but fewer than ten. V gene TRBV5-1 combines with J gene TRBJ1-2, with no clear D. The V gene's germline CDR1 is SGHRS and CDR2 YFSETQ. V lost 6 bases and J 4 bases, leaving 10 bases between the germline ends. The CDR3 is 12 residues long. The DNA of the CDR3 is TGCGCCAGCACCTCCTCGGGCTATGGCTACACCTTC. Translating it yields CASTSSGYGYTF.

CDR3 bases: TGCAGTGCTAGAGTGGGGACAGGGGAATCCGATGAGCAGTTCTTC. As protein: CSARVGTGESDEQFF. The V gene is TRBV20-1, the J gene TRBJ2-1; 10 bases are shared with TRBD1. The CDR3 runs to 15 residues. J gave up 8 bases and V 1 base, and 8 bases lay outside the gene matches. The germline V gene has CDR1 DFQATT and CDR2 SNEGSKA (reference sequence).

The V and J genes are TRBV7-3 and TRBJ2-5; 7 bases fit TRBD2. The DNA end favors TRBJ2-7, so the J call may be wrong. The CDR3 consists of 15 residues. Germline CDR1 and CDR2: SGHTA and FQGTGA. CDR3 region: CASSLARTSANEQYF. The CDR3 DNA reads TGTGCCAGCAGCTTAGCTCGCACTAGCGCCAACGAGCAGTACTTC.

This clonotype was seen a single time. The gene calls are TRBV2 and TRBJ1-6; D perhaps matches TRBD1 (5 bases). Germline V gene lookup returns CDR1 SNHLY and CDR2 FYNNEI. V lost 9 bases and J 8 bases, leaving 14 bases between the germline ends. The CDR3 contains 13 residues. CDR3 loop: CASKGTEDSPLHF. CDR3 nucleotide sequence: TGTGCCAGTAAAGGGACGGAAGATTCACCCCTCCACTTT.

V and J are TRBV5-1 and TRBJ1-6; D perhaps matches TRBD1 (5 bases). Looked up from germline, CDR1 is SGHRS and CDR2 is YFSETQ. Trimming stripped 5 bases from V and 9 bases from J, with 15 bases between. This CDR3 has 14 amino acids. The CDR3 DNA reads TGCGCCAGCAGATCCGGGACGCCCGGTTCACCCCTCCACTTT. It codes for CASRSGTPGSPLHF.

This chain connects TRBV5-1 to TRBJ2-7, with D possibly being TRBD1 or TRBD2 (5 bases each). CDR1 is SGHRS and CDR2 is YFSETQ in the germline V gene. The length of the CDR3 is 14 residues. The ends were cut back, 0 bases at V and 5 bases at J, with 12 bases in the middle. Here the CDR3 reads CASSLDVRDHEQYF. The CDR3 region has the DNA TGCGCCAGCAGCTTGGATGTCAGGGACCACGAGCAGTACTTC.

This sequence joins TRBV3-1 and TRBJ2-3, with 10 positions matching TRBD2. V was clipped by 4 bases and J by 5 bases; unmatched bases: 6. CDR3 length: 15 amino acids. The germline V gene encodes CDR1 LGHDT and CDR2 YNNKEL (reference sequence). CDR3 coding DNA: TGTGCCAGCAGCCTTGGGACTAGCGAACGAGATACGCAGTATTTT. This gives the protein CASSLGTSERDTQYF.

This clonotype has only a few counts. This chain uses TRBV12-3 or TRBV12-4 with TRBJ2-1; D uncertain. The CDR3 is 14 residues long. The V end lost 3 bases, the J end lost 8 bases, and 14 bases lay between the germline ends. This chain's CDR3 is CASSFGGPYDEQFF. CDR3 in DNA: TGTGCCAGCAGTTTTGGCGGCCCCTATGATGAGCAGTTCTTC.

The V gene is TRBV6-5, the J gene TRBJ2-1; 10 bases align to TRBD2. The J call is uncertain, as TRBJ2-7 better fits the DNA end. In germline, CDR1 is MNHEY, CDR2 SVGAGI. This CDR3 region has 15 residues. This CDR3 is CASTTSSGSVNEQYF. The CDR3 coding sequence is TGTGCCAGCACCACTTCTAGCGGGAGTGTCAATGAGCAGTACTTC.

V is TRBV29-1 and J is TRBJ2-7; possible D gene TRBD1, 6 bases. Germline V gene lookup returns CDR1 SQVTM and CDR2 ANQGSEA. V lost 5 bases, J lost 1 base, and 18 bases lay in between. This CDR3 is 15 amino acids long. CDR3 residues: CSVQDSRIGSYEQYF. The CDR3 DNA reads TGCAGCGTTCAGGACAGTCGAATCGGGTCCTACGAGCAGTACTTC.

This rearrangement joins TRBV6-5 to TRBJ1-5; D gene ambiguous. The CDR3 contains 13 residues. V was shortened by 2 bases and J by 3 bases, with 5 bases between the two germline ends. Germline V lookup: CDR1 MNHEY, CDR2 SVGAGI. The CDR3 DNA reads as TGTGCCAGCAGTTACGAATACAATCAGCCCCAGCATTTT. It is translated as CASSYEYNQPQHF.

The gene calls are TRBV29-1 and TRBJ2-5; D is possibly TRBD1 (5 bases). The CDR3 length is 14 residues. CDR1 and CDR2 from the germline V gene are SQVTM and ANQGSEA. Trimming removed 7 bases from V and 0 bases from J, with 15 bases in between. The CDR3 nucleotides read TGCAGCGGACTGGGGCAGAGCCACCAAGAGACCCAGTACTTC. This gives the protein CSGLGQSHQETQYF.

The chain carries TRBV7-7 and TRBJ2-3; D is perhaps TRBD1 (5 bases). Germline CDR1 SSHAT, CDR2 FNYEAQ (reference sequence). This CDR3 is built from 15 residues. The germline V and J ends were trimmed by 5 bases and 0 bases, with 12 bases remaining between them. The CDR3 coding sequence is TGTGCCAGCAGCCTTCTGGGGCGGAGCACAGATACGCAGTATTTT. Translating it yields CASSLLGRSTDTQYF.

The count of this clonotype is one. In nucleotides, the CDR3 is TGCGCCAGCAGCCCCATGGGGGGAGTCAGCTCCTACAATGAGCAGTTCTTC. Amino acids: CASSPMGGVSSYNEQFF. The chain couples TRBV5-1 to TRBJ2-1; D might be TRBD2 (6 bases). V lost 4 bases and J lost 0, with 17 bases in between. The germline V gene encodes CDR1 SGHRS and CDR2 YFSETQ. The CDR3 totals 17 residues.